What follows describes a single T cell receptor beta chain. What it recognizes is unknown. TCRdb's copy holds only in-frame clones and misses some; the assay was immunoSEQ multiplex PCR. The table shows roughly 480,000 clones, with around 80% occurring only once. CDR3 length equals 15 residues. From germline, CDR1 is MNHNS and CDR2 SASEGT. V shed 4 bases and J 7 bases; nucleotides not matched to a gene: 10. The data were obtained in a study of shared clonotypes between healthy human individuals. Overall study findings and caveats: The study drew on few donors, limiting represented genetic and exposure-history diversity. Investigators expected sequencing depth to affect clonotype sharing among donors.

The TCR was taken from a woman aged 40 to 55 in good health. Some clones in this sample may be carry-over from other donors' samples. Sequencing used PBMCs. The J gene is TRBJ1-2, the V gene TRBV6-1; 9 bases match TRBD1. CDR3 amino acids: CASSGGGDRDSGYTF. CDR3 bases: TGTGCCAGCAGTGGTGGGGGGGACAGGGATTCTGGCTACACCTTC.